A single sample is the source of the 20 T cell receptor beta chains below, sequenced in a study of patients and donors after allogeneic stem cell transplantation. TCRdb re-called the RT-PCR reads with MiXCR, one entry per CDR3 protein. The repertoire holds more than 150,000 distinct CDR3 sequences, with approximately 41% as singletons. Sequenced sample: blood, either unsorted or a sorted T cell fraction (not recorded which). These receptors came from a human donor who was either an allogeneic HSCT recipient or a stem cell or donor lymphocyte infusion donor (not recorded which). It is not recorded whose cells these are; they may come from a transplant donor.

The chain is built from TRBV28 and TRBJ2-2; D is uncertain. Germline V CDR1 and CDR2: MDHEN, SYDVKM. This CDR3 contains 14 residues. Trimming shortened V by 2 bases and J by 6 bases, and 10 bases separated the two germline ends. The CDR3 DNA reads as TGTGCCAGCAGTTTAACGAGGCCCGCCGGGGAGCTGTTTTTT. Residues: CASSLTRPAGELFF.

CDR3 region: CASSYGARQGSYNEQFF. In DNA form, the CDR3 reads TGTGCCAGCAGTTACGGGGCGCGCCAAGGCTCCTACAATGAGCAGTTCTTC. The chain employs TRBV6-5 and TRBJ2-1; the D gene is possibly TRBD1 (5 bases). CDR1 is MNHEY and CDR2 is SVGAGI in the germline V gene. The V gene lost 2 bases and the J gene lost 0 bases, with 14 bases spanning the gap. CDR3 size: 17 residues.

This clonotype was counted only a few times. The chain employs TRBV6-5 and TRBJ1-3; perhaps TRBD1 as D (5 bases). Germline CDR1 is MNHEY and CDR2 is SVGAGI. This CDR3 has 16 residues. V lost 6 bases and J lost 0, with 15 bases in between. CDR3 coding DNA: TGTGCCAGCAGACCATTTGGACAAATCTCTGGAAACACCATATATTTT. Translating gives CASRPFGQISGNTIYF.

The DNA for the CDR3 is TGTGCCACGAGTACCGGGGCCAGCCAGGAGACCCAGTACTTC. Amino acids: CATSTGASQETQYF. The V and J genes are TRBV10-3 and TRBJ2-5; the D gene could be TRBD1 or TRBD2 (5 bases each). Germline CDR1 reads ENHRY; CDR2 reads SYGVKD. V lost 10 bases and J 5 bases, leaving 20 bases between the germline ends. The CDR3 has 14 residues.

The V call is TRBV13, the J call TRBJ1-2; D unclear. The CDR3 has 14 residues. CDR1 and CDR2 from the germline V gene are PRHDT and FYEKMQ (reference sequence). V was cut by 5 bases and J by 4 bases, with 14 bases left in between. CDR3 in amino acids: CASSLTGSRYGYTF. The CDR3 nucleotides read TGTGCCAGCAGCCTTACCGGCAGTCGCTATGGCTACACCTTC.

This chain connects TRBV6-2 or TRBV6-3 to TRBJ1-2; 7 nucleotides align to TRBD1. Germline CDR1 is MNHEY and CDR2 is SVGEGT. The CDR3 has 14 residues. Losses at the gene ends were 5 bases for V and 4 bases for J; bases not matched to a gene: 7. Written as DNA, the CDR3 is TGTGCCAGCAGTCACCCAGGGGGGACCTATGGCTACACCTTC. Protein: CASSHPGGTYGYTF.

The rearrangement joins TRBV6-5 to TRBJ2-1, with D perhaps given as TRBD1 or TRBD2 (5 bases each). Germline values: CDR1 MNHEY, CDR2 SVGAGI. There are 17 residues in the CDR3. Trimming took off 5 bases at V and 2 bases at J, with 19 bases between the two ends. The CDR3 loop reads CASSPLPRGATYNEQFF. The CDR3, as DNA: TGTGCCAGCAGTCCCCTCCCGAGGGGAGCCACCTACAATGAGCAGTTCTTC.

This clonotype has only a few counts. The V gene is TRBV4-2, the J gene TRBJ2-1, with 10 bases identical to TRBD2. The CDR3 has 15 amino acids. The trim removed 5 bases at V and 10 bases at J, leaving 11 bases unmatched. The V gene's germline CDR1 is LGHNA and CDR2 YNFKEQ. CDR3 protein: CASSESSGRSLEQFF. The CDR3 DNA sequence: TGTGCCAGCAGCGAATCTAGCGGGAGAAGTTTGGAGCAGTTCTTC.

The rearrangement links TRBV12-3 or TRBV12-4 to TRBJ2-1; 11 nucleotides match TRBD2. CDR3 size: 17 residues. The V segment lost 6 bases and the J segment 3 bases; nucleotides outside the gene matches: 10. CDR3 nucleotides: TGTGCCAGCAGCCTCGGACTAGCGGGCCCCTTCTACAATGAGCAGTTCTTC. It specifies CASSLGLAGPFYNEQFF.

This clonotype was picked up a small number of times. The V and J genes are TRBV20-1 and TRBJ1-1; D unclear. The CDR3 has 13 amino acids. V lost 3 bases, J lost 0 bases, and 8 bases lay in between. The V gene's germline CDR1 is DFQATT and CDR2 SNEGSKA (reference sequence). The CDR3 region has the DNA TGCAGTGCTAGCCCGGATATGAACACTGAAGCTTTCTTT. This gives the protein CSASPDMNTEAFF.

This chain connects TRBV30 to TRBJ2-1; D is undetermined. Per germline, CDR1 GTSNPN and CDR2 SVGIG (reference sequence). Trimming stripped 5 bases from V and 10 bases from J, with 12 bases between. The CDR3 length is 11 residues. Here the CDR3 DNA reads TGTGCCTGGCGACTTGGCCCGGAGCAGTTCTTC. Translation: CAWRLGPEQFF.

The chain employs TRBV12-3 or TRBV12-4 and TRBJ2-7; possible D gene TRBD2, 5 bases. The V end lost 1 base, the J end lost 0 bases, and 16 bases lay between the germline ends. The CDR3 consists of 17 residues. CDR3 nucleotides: TGTGCCAGCAGTTTAGAGCGGAGAATCAGTTCCTCCTACGAGCAGTACTTC. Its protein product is CASSLERRISSSYEQYF.

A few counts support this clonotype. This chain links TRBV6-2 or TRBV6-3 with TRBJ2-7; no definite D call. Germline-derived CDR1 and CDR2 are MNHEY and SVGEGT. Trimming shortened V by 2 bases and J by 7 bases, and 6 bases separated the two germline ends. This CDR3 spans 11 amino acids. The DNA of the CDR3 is TGTGCCAGCAGTTACGACATTGAGCAGTACTTC. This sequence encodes CASSYDIEQYF.

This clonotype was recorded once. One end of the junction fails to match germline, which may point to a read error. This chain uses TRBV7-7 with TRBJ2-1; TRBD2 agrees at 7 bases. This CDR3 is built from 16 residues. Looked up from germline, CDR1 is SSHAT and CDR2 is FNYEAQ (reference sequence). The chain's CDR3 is CASSRAASGSYNEQFF. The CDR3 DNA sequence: TGTGCTAGCAGCAGGGCGGCTAGCGGCTCCTACAATGAGCAGTTCTTC.

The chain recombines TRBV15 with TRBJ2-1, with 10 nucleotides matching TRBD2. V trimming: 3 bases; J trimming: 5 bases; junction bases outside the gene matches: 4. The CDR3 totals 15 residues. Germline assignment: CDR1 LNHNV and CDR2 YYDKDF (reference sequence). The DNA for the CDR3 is TGTGCCACCAGCAGTGGGACTAGCGACAACAATGAGCAGTTCTTC. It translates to CATSSGTSDNNEQFF.

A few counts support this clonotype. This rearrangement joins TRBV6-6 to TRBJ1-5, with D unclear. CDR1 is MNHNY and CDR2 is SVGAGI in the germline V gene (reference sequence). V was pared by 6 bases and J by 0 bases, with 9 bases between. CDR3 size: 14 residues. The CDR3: CASRLGRSNQPQHF. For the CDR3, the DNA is TGTGCCAGCAGATTAGGACGTAGCAATCAGCCCCAGCATTTT.

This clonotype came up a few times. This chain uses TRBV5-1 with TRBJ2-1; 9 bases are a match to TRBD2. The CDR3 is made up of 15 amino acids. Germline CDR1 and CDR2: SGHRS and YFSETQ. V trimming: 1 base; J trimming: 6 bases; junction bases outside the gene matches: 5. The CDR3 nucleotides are TGCGCCAGCAGCTTGCGGCTAGCGGGGTTCAATGAGCAGTTCTTC. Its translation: CASSLRLAGFNEQFF.

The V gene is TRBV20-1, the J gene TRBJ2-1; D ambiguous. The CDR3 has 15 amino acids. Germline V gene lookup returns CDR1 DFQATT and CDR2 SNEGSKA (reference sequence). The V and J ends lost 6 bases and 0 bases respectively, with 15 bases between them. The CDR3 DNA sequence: TGCAGTGCCACTGATGATCGTAGCTCCTACAATGAGCAGTTCTTC. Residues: CSATDDRSSYNEQFF.

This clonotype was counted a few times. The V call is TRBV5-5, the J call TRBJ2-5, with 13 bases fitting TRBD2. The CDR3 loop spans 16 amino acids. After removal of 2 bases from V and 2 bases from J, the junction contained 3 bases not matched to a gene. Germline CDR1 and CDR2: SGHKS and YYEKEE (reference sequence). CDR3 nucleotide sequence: TGTGCCAGCAGCTTAGGGGGACTAGCGGGACAAGAGACCCAGTACTTC. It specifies CASSLGGLAGQETQYF. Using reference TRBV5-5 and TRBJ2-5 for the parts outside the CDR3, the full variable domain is DAGVTQSPTHLIKTRGQQVTLRCSPISGHKSVSWYQQVLGQGPQFIFQYYEKEERGRGNFPDRFSARQFPNYSSELNVNALLLGDSALYLCASSLGGLAGQETQYFGPGTRLLVL.

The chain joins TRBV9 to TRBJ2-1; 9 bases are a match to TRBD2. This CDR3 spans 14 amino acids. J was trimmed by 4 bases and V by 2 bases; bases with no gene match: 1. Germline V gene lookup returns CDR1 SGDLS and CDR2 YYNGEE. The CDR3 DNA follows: TGTGCCAGCAGCGTGACTAGCGGTTACAATGAGCAGTTCTTC. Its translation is CASSVTSGYNEQFF.